The present entry profiles one T cell receptor beta chain with its context. Its antigen is currently unknown. The source of the sample is a study of memory CD4+ T cells and cytomegalovirus serostatus. Findings of the study overall: Median bootstrapped AUC for CMV status was just over 0.94 originally, less than 0.93 US-trained.

Measured with immunoSEQ multiplex PCR; TCRdb has only the in-frame clones, and not every one. The sample lists some 95,000 clones, 80% occurring once. Single viable CD3+CD4+CD8-CD45RO+ cells were sorted as the memory CD4+ T cells. After thawing, CD4+ T cells were positively selected. The TCR originated in an adult in good health and CMV-seropositive. Sequenced: memory CD4+ T cells from blood.

CDR3 nucleotide sequence: TGCGCCAGCAGCCAAGATCCGTGGACTAGCGGGATAAATGAGCAGTTCTTC. Translated, it gives CASSQDPWTSGINEQFF. The chain is built from TRBV4-1 and TRBJ2-1, with 12 bases that match TRBD2. CDR1 and CDR2 from the germline V gene are MGHRA and YSYEKL. The trim removed 0 bases at V and 7 bases at J, leaving 7 bases unmatched. CDR3 length: 17 amino acids.